This T cell receptor beta chain was retrieved from a study of blood T cell repertoires in COVID-19. Study as a whole: Researchers got acute and convalescent COVID-19 samples from the United States, Italy and Spain.

This CDR3 has 17 residues. Per germline, CDR1 LNHDA and CDR2 SQIVND (reference sequence). V lost 5 bases to trimming and J lost 4 bases; unmatched junction nucleotides: 14. The protocol was immunoSEQ multiplex PCR, while the TCRdb copy is restricted to in-frame clones and leaves out a portion. This repertoire shows some 70,000 clones, around four fifths found once; its top ten account for around 20%. The clonotype originates from a man in his sixties with acute or convalescent COVID-19. Sequencing used peripheral blood. This chain joins TRBV19 and TRBJ2-5; 9 bases map to TRBD2. For the CDR3, the DNA is TGTGCCAGTAGTCTCCGTGGGGCTAGCGGGAATGGAGAGACCCAGTACTTC. It codes for CASSLRGASGNGETQYF.